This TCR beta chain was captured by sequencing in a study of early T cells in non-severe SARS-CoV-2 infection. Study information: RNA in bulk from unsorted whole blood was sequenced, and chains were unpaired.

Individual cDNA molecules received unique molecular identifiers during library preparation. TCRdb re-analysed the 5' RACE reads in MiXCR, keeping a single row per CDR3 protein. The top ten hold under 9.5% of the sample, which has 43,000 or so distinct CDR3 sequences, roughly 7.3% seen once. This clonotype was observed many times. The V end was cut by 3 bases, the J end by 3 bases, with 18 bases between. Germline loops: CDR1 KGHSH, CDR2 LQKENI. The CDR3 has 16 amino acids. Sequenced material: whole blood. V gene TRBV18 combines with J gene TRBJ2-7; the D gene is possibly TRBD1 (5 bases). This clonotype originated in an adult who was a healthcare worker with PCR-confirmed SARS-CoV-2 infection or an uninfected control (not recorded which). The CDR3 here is CASSPRSAGSVYEQYF. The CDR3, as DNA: TGTGCCAGCTCACCGCGGAGTGCAGGGTCAGTCTACGAGCAGTACTTC.